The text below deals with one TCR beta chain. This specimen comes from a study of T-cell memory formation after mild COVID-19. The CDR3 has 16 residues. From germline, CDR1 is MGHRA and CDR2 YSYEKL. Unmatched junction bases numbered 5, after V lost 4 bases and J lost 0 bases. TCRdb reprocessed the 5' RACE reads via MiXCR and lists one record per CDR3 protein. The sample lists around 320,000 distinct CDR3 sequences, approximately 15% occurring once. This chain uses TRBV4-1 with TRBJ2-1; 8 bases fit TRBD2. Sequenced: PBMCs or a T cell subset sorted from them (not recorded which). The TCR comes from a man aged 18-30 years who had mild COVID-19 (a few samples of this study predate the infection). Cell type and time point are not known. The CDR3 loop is CASSLRGGFSYNEQFF. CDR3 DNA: TGCGCCAGCAGCCTTCGGGGGGGGTTCTCCTACAATGAGCAGTTCTTC.